The 27 T cell receptor beta chains reported below all come from one sample, sequenced in a study of T cell responses to AZD1222 COVID-19 vaccine. Clones were sequenced by immunoSEQ multiplex PCR, and TCRdb holds only the in-frame ones, with some missing. Of about 270,000 clones in the sample, 94% were seen once. Source: peripheral blood, taken 28 days after the second AZD1222 dose. All receptors come from an adult who received the AZD1222 COVID-19 vaccine.

The V gene is TRBV28, the J gene TRBJ1-1, with 9 positions matching TRBD1. The CDR3 contains 14 residues. Per the germline V gene, CDR1 is MDHEN and CDR2 is SYDVKM. V trimming: 11 bases; J trimming: 0 bases; junction bases outside the gene matches: 7. CDR3 residues: CAGGGTGLNTEAFF. CDR3 DNA: TGTGCCGGAGGGGGGACAGGGCTGAACACTGAAGCTTTCTTT.

The J gene is TRBJ1-4, the V gene TRBV6-5; tentative D call: TRBD1 (5 bases). Germline V gives CDR1 MNHEY, CDR2 SVGAGI. V dropped 6 bases and J dropped 5 bases, with 16 bases sitting between them. This CDR3 is built from 15 residues. CDR3 region: CASRTGGGTNEKLFF. CDR3 coding DNA: TGTGCCAGCAGGACCGGTGGCGGGACCAATGAAAAACTGTTTTTT.

The V gene is TRBV2, the J gene TRBJ2-1; tentatively, D is TRBD2 (6 bases). The ends were cut back, 6 bases at V and 0 bases at J, with 24 bases in the middle. The CDR3 length is 19 residues. The germline CDR1 and CDR2 sequences are SNHLY and FYNNEI. The CDR3 region has the DNA TGTGCCAGCAGCCCCGTATCTAGCGCCTCTCTAAGCTCCTACAATGAGCAGTTCTTC. Protein product: CASSPVSSASLSSYNEQFF.

The J gene is TRBJ1-1, the V gene TRBV19, with 8 bases aligning to TRBD1. Germline CDR1 and CDR2: LNHDA and SQIVND (reference sequence). The length of the CDR3 is 15 residues. The ends lost 6 bases at V and 2 bases at J; junction bases unmatched: 8. The CDR3 region has the DNA TGTGCCAGTAGCTACAGGGGGAGGTCAAACACTGAAGCTTTCTTT. Translation: CASSYRGRSNTEAFF.

This clone was counted once. The rearrangement uses TRBV2 and TRBJ1-4, with 9 nucleotides matching TRBD1. The CDR3 length is 18 residues. Trimming took 6 bases from V and 8 from J; bases not matched to a gene: 19. CDR1 SNHLY and CDR2 FYNNEI come from the germline V gene. The CDR3 is CASRPGTGRVEYGEKLFF. CDR3 bases: TGTGCCAGCAGACCCGGGACAGGGAGAGTTGAGTATGGGGAAAAACTGTTTTTT.

V is TRBV6-6 and J is TRBJ1-1; D uncertain. The CDR3 covers 15 residues. Between the trimmed V and J ends, which lost 6 bases and 3 bases, there was a span of 17 bases. The germline V gene encodes CDR1 MNHNY and CDR2 SVGAGI (reference sequence). The CDR3 DNA sequence: TGTGCCAGCAGCTCCCTCCAAGGGAAGGACACTGAAGCTTTCTTT. Protein: CASSSLQGKDTEAFF.

This clone showed up just once. The rearrangement uses TRBV5-1 and TRBJ2-1, with 8 bases fitting TRBD1. Trimming took 4 bases from V and 8 from J; bases not matched to a gene: 8. Germline V gene lookup returns CDR1 SGHRS and CDR2 YFSETQ. The CDR3 totals 14 residues. As DNA, the CDR3 is TGCGCCAGCAGCCGGACAGGGAGGACGGATGAGCAGTTCTTC. It encodes CASSRTGRTDEQFF.

The chain carries TRBV15 and TRBJ2-7, with 8 nucleotides matching TRBD1. The CDR3 contains 15 residues. Trimming cost V 4 bases and J 2 bases; bases outside gene matches: 7. Germline V gene data show CDR1 as LNHNV and CDR2 as YYDKDF (reference sequence). CDR3 bases: TGTGCCACCAGCATGATGACAGGGGCGACCTACGAGCAGTACTTC. This sequence encodes CATSMMTGATYEQYF.

The chain recombines TRBV2 with TRBJ2-7; TRBD2 aligns across 10 bases. The CDR3 runs to 15 residues. Germline-derived CDR1 and CDR2 are SNHLY and FYNNEI. J was trimmed by 0 bases and V by 6 bases; bases with no gene match: 5. The DNA for the CDR3 is TGTGCCAGCAGAACCGGGACTAGCGCCTCCTACGAGCAGTACTTC. As protein: CASRTGTSASYEQYF.

This chain connects TRBV7-6 to TRBJ1-3; a possible D gene is TRBD1 (5 bases). The length of the CDR3 is 15 residues. Deletions cut 4 bases from V and 4 bases from J, with 14 bases between. Germline V gene sequence: CDR1 SGHVS, CDR2 FNYEAQ. The CDR3 sequence: CASSSAGTQGNTIYF. The CDR3 coding sequence is TGTGCCAGCAGCTCCGCCGGGACTCAAGGAAACACCATATATTTT.

J is TRBJ2-7 and V is TRBV19; weak D call: TRBD1 (6 bases). The ends were cut back, 5 bases at V and 2 bases at J, with 7 bases in the middle. The CDR3 extends over 12 amino acids. From germline, CDR1 is LNHDA and CDR2 SQIVND (reference sequence). The CDR3: CASSRDTYEQYF. The CDR3 region has the DNA TGTGCCAGTAGTCGGGACACCTACGAGCAGTACTTC.

The rearrangement joins TRBV28 to TRBJ2-2; 15 positions agree with TRBD2. Germline V gene data show CDR1 as MDHEN and CDR2 as SYDVKM. This CDR3 has 17 residues. After removal of 9 bases from V and 5 bases from J, the junction contained 10 bases not matched to a gene. CDR3 loop: CASSPGLAGGRTGELFF. CDR3 in DNA: TGTGCCAGTTCCCCCGGACTAGCGGGAGGGAGGACCGGGGAGCTGTTTTTT.

The table lists this clone with a count of one. The chain employs TRBV5-1 and TRBJ1-3; D is undetermined. CDR1 and CDR2 from the germline V gene are SGHRS and YFSETQ. With 4 bases removed from V and 3 bases from J, the gap between germline ends came to 11 bases. The CDR3 consists of 14 residues. CDR3 sequence reads: CASSQLPIGNTIYF. The DNA for the CDR3 is TGCGCCAGCAGCCAGCTCCCTATTGGAAACACCATATATTTT.

This clone was detected only a few times. The rearrangement joins TRBV13 to TRBJ2-7, with D unresolved. Trimming removed 4 bases at V and 3 bases at J, with 19 bases between. Germline CDR1 and CDR2: PRHDT and FYEKMQ (reference sequence). The CDR3 sequence is 16 residues long. CDR3 sequence: CASSSNLEDPHYEQYF. CDR3 coding DNA: TGTGCCAGCAGCTCGAACCTTGAGGATCCTCACTACGAGCAGTACTTC.

The chain has TRBV4-1 and TRBJ2-7, with TRBD2 matching over 8 bases. There are 13 residues in the CDR3. J gave up 4 bases and V 5 bases, and 4 bases lay outside the gene matches. Per germline, CDR1 MGHRA and CDR2 YSYEKL. CDR3 region: CASSGAGVYEQYF. CDR3 coding DNA: TGCGCCAGCAGCGGAGCGGGAGTTTACGAGCAGTACTTC.

As regards this clone: Other DNA sequences of this sample code for an identical CDR3. CDR3 amino acids: CASSRLEKLFF. In DNA form, the CDR3 reads TGTGCCAGCAGTAGGCTGGAAAAACTGTTTTTT. The V gene is TRBV2, the J gene TRBJ1-4; no definite D call. With 5 bases removed from V and 8 bases from J, the gap between germline ends came to 6 bases. CDR3 length: 11 amino acids. Germline V gene data show CDR1 as SNHLY and CDR2 as FYNNEI. Using reference TRBV2 and TRBJ1-4 for the parts outside the CDR3, the full variable domain is EPEVTQTPSHQVTQMGQEVILRCVPISNHLYFYWYRQILGQKVEFLVSFYNNEISEKSEIFDDQFSVERPDGSNFTLKIRSTKLEDSAMYFCASSRLEKLFFGSGTQLSVL.

This rearrangement joins TRBV6-2 or TRBV6-3 to TRBJ2-1; no firm D call. CDR1 is MNHEY and CDR2 is SVGEGT in the germline V gene. V lost 6 bases to trimming and J lost 8 bases, with 8 bases between them. This CDR3 is built from 11 residues. CDR3 sequence (DNA): TGTGCCAGCAGCCCCCTATATGAGCAGTTCTTC. It yields the protein CASSPLYEQFF.

The rearrangement links TRBV5-1 to TRBJ2-7; 11 bases match TRBD2. The V segment lost 4 bases and the J segment 2 bases; nucleotides outside the gene matches: 8. The CDR3 consists of 16 residues. Germline V gene data show CDR1 as SGHRS and CDR2 as YFSETQ. The chain's CDR3 is CASSVGGTSGTYEQYF. The CDR3 nucleotides are TGCGCCAGCAGCGTGGGGGGGACTAGCGGAACCTACGAGCAGTACTTC.

This clone was seen only once. The chain recombines TRBV4-2 with TRBJ2-2, with 10 bases identical to TRBD2. From germline, CDR1 is LGHNA and CDR2 YNFKEQ. The V segment lost 4 bases and the J segment 5 bases; nucleotides outside the gene matches: 10. This CDR3 comprises 17 residues. The CDR3 DNA reads as TGTGCCAGCAGCCCTCAGCGGGGGGGTCTGGGGACCGGGGAGCTGTTTTTT. It yields the protein CASSPQRGGLGTGELFF.

The chain employs TRBV14 and TRBJ1-6; 7 bases map to TRBD1. This CDR3 spans 16 amino acids. V dropped 3 bases and J dropped 4; count of bases not matched to a gene: 6. Germline V lookup: CDR1 SGHDN, CDR2 FVKESK. CDR3 bases: TGTGCCAGCAGCCATGCCGGGACAGCGTATAATTCACCCCTCCACTTT. The encoded protein is CASSHAGTAYNSPLHF.

The chain employs TRBV28 and TRBJ2-7; no definite D call. CDR1 is MDHEN and CDR2 is SYDVKM in the germline V gene. The CDR3 contains 14 residues. Trimming cost V 6 bases and J 0 bases, with 12 bases left between them. The CDR3 nucleotides are TGTGCCAGCAGATCAGGAGTTGGCTCCTACGAGCAGTACTTC. Its protein product is CASRSGVGSYEQYF.

The gene calls are TRBV2 and TRBJ1-6; 8 bases are shared with TRBD1. This CDR3 region has 15 residues. Trimming removed 1 base from V and 8 bases from J; junction bases left unmatched: 4. Germline loops: CDR1 SNHLY, CDR2 FYNNEI. CDR3: CASSEGQGRYSPLHF. DNA of the CDR3: TGTGCCAGCAGTGAAGGACAGGGGCGCTATTCACCCCTCCACTTT. Full variable domain (missing parts from reference TRBV2 and TRBJ1-6): EPEVTQTPSHQVTQMGQEVILRCVPISNHLYFYWYRQILGQKVEFLVSFYNNEISEKSEIFDDQFSVERPDGSNFTLKIRSTKLEDSAMYFCASSEGQGRYSPLHFGNGTRLTVT.

V and J are TRBV15 and TRBJ2-2; TRBD2 matches at 8 bases. CDR3 length: 14 amino acids. J lost 6 bases, V lost 5 bases, and 5 bases had no gene match. Germline lookup yields CDR1 LNHNV and CDR2 YYDKDF (reference sequence). This CDR3 is CATSGLAGPGELFF. CDR3 sequence (DNA): TGTGCCACCAGCGGACTAGCCGGGCCCGGGGAGCTGTTTTTT.

This chain connects TRBV13 to TRBJ1-1; no firm D call. This CDR3 has 13 residues. Germline V gene lookup returns CDR1 PRHDT and CDR2 FYEKMQ (reference sequence). Trimming shortened V by 3 bases and J by 5 bases, and 10 bases separated the two germline ends. In nucleotides, the CDR3 is TGTGCCAGCAGCTTCGGCGGTGTAACTGAAGCTTTCTTT. This gives the protein CASSFGGVTEAFF.

This clone was found once. The V gene is TRBV29-1, the J gene TRBJ2-7, with D perhaps matching TRBD2 (5 bases). CDR1 is SQVTM and CDR2 is ANQGSEA in the germline V gene. V was clipped by 8 bases and J by 2 bases, with 10 bases between them. This CDR3 spans 11 amino acids. The CDR3 DNA reads TGCAGCCCGGAGGAGACCTACGAGCAGTACTTC. It translates to CSPEETYEQYF.

This clone was seen only once. This chain's CDR3 is CAISDDLTDTQYF. The CDR3 region has the DNA TGTGCCATCAGTGACGATCTCACAGATACGCAGTATTTT. The chain has TRBV10-3 and TRBJ2-3; no clear D. Germline CDR1 is ENHRY and CDR2 is SYGVKD. V was shortened by 3 bases and J by 2 bases, with 6 bases between the two germline ends. The CDR3 sequence is 13 residues long.

In this sample, this clone turned up once. The rearrangement links TRBV2 to TRBJ1-2; TRBD1 agrees at 7 bases. The CDR3 runs 14 residues. Trimming took 6 bases from V and 4 from J; bases not matched to a gene: 8. CDR1 and CDR2 from the germline V gene are SNHLY and FYNNEI. CDR3: CASRREGTAYGYTF. Written as DNA, the CDR3 is TGTGCCAGCAGGCGGGAAGGGACAGCCTATGGCTACACCTTC.